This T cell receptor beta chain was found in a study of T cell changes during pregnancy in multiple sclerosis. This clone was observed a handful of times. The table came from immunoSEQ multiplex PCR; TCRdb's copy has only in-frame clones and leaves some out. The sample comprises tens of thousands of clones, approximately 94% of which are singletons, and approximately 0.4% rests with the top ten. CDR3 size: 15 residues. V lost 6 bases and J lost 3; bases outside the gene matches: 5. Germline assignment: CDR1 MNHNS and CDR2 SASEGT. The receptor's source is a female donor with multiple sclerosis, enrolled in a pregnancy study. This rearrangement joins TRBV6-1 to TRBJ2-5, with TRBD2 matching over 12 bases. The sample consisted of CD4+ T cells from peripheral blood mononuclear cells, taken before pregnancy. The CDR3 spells CASSARLAGEETQYF. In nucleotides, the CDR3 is TGTGCCAGCAGCGCCCGACTAGCGGGGGAAGAGACCCAGTACTTC.